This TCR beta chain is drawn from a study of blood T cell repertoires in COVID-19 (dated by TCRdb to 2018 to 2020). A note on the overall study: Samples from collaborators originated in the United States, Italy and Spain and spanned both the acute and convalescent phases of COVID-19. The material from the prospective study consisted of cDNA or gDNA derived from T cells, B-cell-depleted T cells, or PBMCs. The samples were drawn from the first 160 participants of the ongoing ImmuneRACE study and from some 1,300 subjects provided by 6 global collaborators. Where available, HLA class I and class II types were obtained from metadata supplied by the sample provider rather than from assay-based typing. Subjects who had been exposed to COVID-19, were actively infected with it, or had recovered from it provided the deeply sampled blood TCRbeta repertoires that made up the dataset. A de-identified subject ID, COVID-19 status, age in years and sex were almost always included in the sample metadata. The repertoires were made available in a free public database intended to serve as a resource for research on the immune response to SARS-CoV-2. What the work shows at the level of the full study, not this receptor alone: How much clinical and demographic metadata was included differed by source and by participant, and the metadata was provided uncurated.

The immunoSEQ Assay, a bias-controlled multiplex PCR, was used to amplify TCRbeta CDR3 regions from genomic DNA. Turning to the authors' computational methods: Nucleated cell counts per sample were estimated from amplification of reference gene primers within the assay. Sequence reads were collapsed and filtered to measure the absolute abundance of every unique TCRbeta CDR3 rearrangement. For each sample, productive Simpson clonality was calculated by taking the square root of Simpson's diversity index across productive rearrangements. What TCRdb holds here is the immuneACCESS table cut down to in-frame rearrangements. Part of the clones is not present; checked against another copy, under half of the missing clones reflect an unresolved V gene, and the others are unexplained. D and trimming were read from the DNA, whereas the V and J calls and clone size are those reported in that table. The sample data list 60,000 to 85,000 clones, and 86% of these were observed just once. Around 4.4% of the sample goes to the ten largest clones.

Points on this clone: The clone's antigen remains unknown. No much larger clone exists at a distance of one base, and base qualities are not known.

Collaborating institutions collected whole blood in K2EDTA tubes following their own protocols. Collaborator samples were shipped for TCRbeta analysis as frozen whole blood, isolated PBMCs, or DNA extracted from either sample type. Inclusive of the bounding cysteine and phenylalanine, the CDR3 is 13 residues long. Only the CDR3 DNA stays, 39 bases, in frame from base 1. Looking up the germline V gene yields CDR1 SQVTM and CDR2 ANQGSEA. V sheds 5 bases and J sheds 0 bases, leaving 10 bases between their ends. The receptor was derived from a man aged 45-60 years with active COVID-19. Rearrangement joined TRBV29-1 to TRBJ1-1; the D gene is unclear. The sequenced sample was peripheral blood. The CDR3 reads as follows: CSVSQALNTEAFF. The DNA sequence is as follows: TGCAGCGTTTCCCAGGCATTGAACACTGAAGCTTTCTTT. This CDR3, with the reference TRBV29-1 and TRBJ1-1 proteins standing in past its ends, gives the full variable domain SAVISQKPSRDICQRGTSLTIQCQVDSQVTMMFWYRQQPGQSLTLIATANQGSEATYESGFVIDKFPISRPNLTFSTLTVSNMSPEDSSIYLCSVSQALNTEAFFGQGTRLTVV.